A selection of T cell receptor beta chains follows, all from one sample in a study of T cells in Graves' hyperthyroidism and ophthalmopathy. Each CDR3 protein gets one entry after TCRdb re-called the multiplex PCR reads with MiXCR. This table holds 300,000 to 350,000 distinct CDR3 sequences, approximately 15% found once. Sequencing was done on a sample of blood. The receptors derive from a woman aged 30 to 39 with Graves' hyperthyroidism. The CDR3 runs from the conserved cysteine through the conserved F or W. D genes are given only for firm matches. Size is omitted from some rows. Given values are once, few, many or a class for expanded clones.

cdr3_aa: CASSQTGYPLNQPQHF
cdr3_nt: TGTGCCAGCAGCCAGACGGGCTATCCATTAAATCAGCCCCAGCATTTT
v_call: TRBV3-1
clone_size: many
d_call: .
j_call: TRBJ1-5

cdr3_aa: CASSLGTSRQETQYF
cdr3_nt: TGTGCCAGCAGCCTCGGGACAAGTCGCCAAGAGACCCAGTACTTC
v_call: TRBV12-3/TRBV12-4
clone_size: many
d_call: .
j_call: TRBJ2-5

cdr3_aa: CASSLTGSASPLHF
cdr3_nt: TGTGCCAGCAGCTTAACAGGGTCTGCTTCACCCCTCCACTTT
v_call: TRBV7-2
clone_size: many
d_call: .
j_call: TRBJ1-6

cdr3_aa: CATSDQTVNQPQHF
cdr3_nt: TGTGCCACCAGTGACCAGACAGTAAATCAGCCCCAGCATTTT
v_call: TRBV24-1
clone_size: many
d_call: .
j_call: TRBJ1-5

cdr3_aa: CASSQDSAGNTIYF
cdr3_nt: TGTGCCAGCAGCCAAGATTCGGCTGGAAACACCATATATTTT
v_call: TRBV4-2
clone_size: few
d_call: .
j_call: TRBJ1-3

cdr3_aa: CATSPGLVGTEQYF
cdr3_nt: TGTGCCACCAGTCCCGGGCTCGTGGGAACCGAGCAGTACTTC
v_call: TRBV15
clone_size: many
d_call: .
j_call: TRBJ2-7

cdr3_aa: CASSSPQGTDTQYF
cdr3_nt: TGTGCCAGCAGTTCCCCACAGGGCACAGATACGCAGTATTTT
v_call: TRBV6-1
clone_size: few
d_call: .
j_call: TRBJ2-3

cdr3_aa: CASRGNQGNQPQHF
cdr3_nt: TGTGCCAGCCGGGGGAATCAGGGCAATCAGCCCCAGCATTTT
v_call: TRBV27
clone_size: few
d_call: .
j_call: TRBJ1-5

cdr3_aa: CASRQWNEQFF
cdr3_nt: TGTGCCAGCAGGCAGTGGAATGAGCAGTTCTTC
v_call: TRBV28
clone_size: many
d_call: .
j_call: TRBJ2-1

cdr3_aa: CAIMQGPNTEAFF
cdr3_nt: TGTGCCATCATGCAGGGACCGAACACTGAAGCTTTCTTT
v_call: TRBV10-3
clone_size: many
d_call: .
j_call: TRBJ1-1

cdr3_aa: CASSFRIAEGSASLHKQYF
cdr3_nt: TGTGCCAGCAGCTTCCGGATCGCCGAAGGTTCGGCTAGCCTGCACAAGCAGTACTTC
v_call: TRBV7-9
clone_size: few
d_call: .
j_call: TRBJ2-7

cdr3_aa: CASSIASGSYNEQFF
cdr3_nt: TGTGCCAGTAGTATAGCTAGCGGCTCCTACAATGAGCAGTTCTTC
v_call: TRBV19
clone_size: many
d_call: TRBD2
j_call: TRBJ2-1

cdr3_aa: CAVGTSGQQETQYF
cdr3_nt: TGTGCCGTCGGGACTAGCGGGCAGCAAGAGACCCAGTACTTC
v_call: TRBV6-2/TRBV6-3
clone_size: many
d_call: TRBD2
j_call: TRBJ2-5

cdr3_aa: CASTPGSTHYGYTF
cdr3_nt: TGTGCCAGCACCCCGGGGAGTACCCACTATGGCTACACCTTC
v_call: TRBV28
clone_size: many
d_call: .
j_call: TRBJ1-2

cdr3_aa: CASSPSTGGFADTQYF
cdr3_nt: TGTGCCAGCAGTCCATCGACAGGCGGTTTCGCAGATACGCAGTATTTT
v_call: TRBV28
clone_size: many
d_call: .
j_call: TRBJ2-3

cdr3_aa: CSARKPSRWSQYF
cdr3_nt: TGCAGTGCTAGAAAACCCAGCCGTTGGTCCCAGTACTTC
v_call: TRBV20-1
clone_size: many
d_call: .
j_call: TRBJ2-5

cdr3_aa: CSAEHHSSDTQYF
cdr3_nt: TGCAGTGCCGAACACCATAGTTCAGATACGCAGTATTTT
v_call: TRBV20-1
clone_size: .
d_call: .
j_call: TRBJ2-3

cdr3_aa: CASSLKDSNQPQHF
cdr3_nt: TGTGCCAGCTCACTCAAGGATAGCAATCAGCCCCAGCATTTT
v_call: TRBV6-1
clone_size: .
d_call: .
j_call: TRBJ1-5

cdr3_aa: CASSIPLPYNEQFF
cdr3_nt: TGTGCCAGTAGTATTCCCCTCCCCTACAATGAGCAGTTCTTC
v_call: TRBV19
clone_size: .
d_call: .
j_call: TRBJ2-1

cdr3_aa: CATSRDLAAEQFF
cdr3_nt: TGTGCCACCAGCAGAGATCTAGCGGCCGAGCAGTTCTTC
v_call: TRBV15
clone_size: many
d_call: TRBD2
j_call: TRBJ2-1

cdr3_aa: CAWSPPRGPFEQYF
cdr3_nt: TGTGCCTGGAGCCCCCCCAGGGGGCCTTTCGAGCAGTACTTC
v_call: TRBV30
clone_size: .
d_call: TRBD1
j_call: TRBJ2-7

cdr3_aa: CASNGGFNEQFF
cdr3_nt: TGTGCCAGCAATGGAGGGTTCAATGAGCAGTTCTTC
v_call: TRBV6-2/TRBV6-3
clone_size: many
d_call: .
j_call: TRBJ2-1

cdr3_aa: CASSPTDRGTEAFF
cdr3_nt: TGTGCCAGCTCACCAACAGACAGGGGCACTGAAGCTTTCTTT
v_call: TRBV18
clone_size: .
d_call: TRBD1
j_call: TRBJ1-1

cdr3_aa: CASSQTGLSRGLNEQFF
cdr3_nt: TGTGCCAGCAGCCAAACCGGACTTTCTAGGGGGTTGAATGAGCAGTTCTTC
v_call: TRBV3-1
clone_size: few
d_call: .
j_call: TRBJ2-1

cdr3_aa: CASSTLATNYEQYF
cdr3_nt: TGTGCCAGCAGCACTCTAGCGACAAACTACGAGCAGTACTTC
v_call: TRBV12-3/TRBV12-4
clone_size: many
d_call: .
j_call: TRBJ2-7

cdr3_aa: CASSKSWGPNQPQHF
cdr3_nt: TGTGCCAGCAGCAAGTCTTGGGGGCCCAATCAGCCCCAGCATTTT
v_call: TRBV28
clone_size: many
d_call: .
j_call: TRBJ1-5

cdr3_aa: CSASSPPNTGELFF
cdr3_nt: TGCAGTGCTAGTTCTCCCCCGAACACCGGGGAGCTGTTTTTT
v_call: TRBV20-1
clone_size: few
d_call: .
j_call: TRBJ2-2

cdr3_aa: CASSLVSGSADEQFF
cdr3_nt: TGTGCCAGCAGCTTGGTTAGCGGGAGTGCGGATGAGCAGTTCTTC
v_call: TRBV5-4
clone_size: many
d_call: TRBD2
j_call: TRBJ2-1

cdr3_aa: CASSSATGPTDTQYF
cdr3_nt: TGCGCCAGCAGCTCTGCTACAGGTCCCACAGATACGCAGTATTTT
v_call: TRBV5-1
clone_size: .
d_call: .
j_call: TRBJ2-3